Listed here are 27 T cell receptor beta chains from one sample, sequenced in a study of beta chain features in type 1 diabetes. Expressed TCRB transcripts were sequenced after all isolated RNA was converted to cDNA. The assay was immunoSEQ multiplex PCR, and TCRdb's table has in-frame clones only and misses some. The table includes under 300,000 clones, about 26% detected once. Sequencing was performed on central memory CD4+ T cells from blood. These TCRs come from a man between 25 and 39 years old in good health.

The gene calls are TRBV7-8 and TRBJ1-5; D perhaps matches TRBD1 (5 bases). The germline V gene encodes CDR1 SGHVS and CDR2 FQNEAQ. Trimming removed 5 bases from V and 4 bases from J, with 15 bases in between. The CDR3 is made up of 15 amino acids. The CDR3 protein is CASSRWGGENQPQHF. The DNA for the CDR3 is TGTGCCAGCAGCCGTTGGGGCGGGGAGAATCAGCCCCAGCATTTT. Supplemented by reference TRBV7-8 and TRBJ1-5, the full variable domain reads GAGVSQSPRYKVAKRGQDVALRCDPISGHVSLFWYQQALGQGPEFLTYFQNEAQLDKSGLPSDRFFAERPEGSVSTLKIQRTQQEDSAVYLCASSRWGGENQPQHFGDGTRLSIL.

The rearrangement uses TRBV28 and TRBJ2-3, with D perhaps matching TRBD1 (6 bases). Per the germline V gene, CDR1 is MDHEN and CDR2 is SYDVKM. The CDR3 length is 15 residues. V was trimmed by 5 bases and J by 5 bases, leaving 17 bases between them. The CDR3 loop is CASSPSVTGLDTQYF. Written as DNA, the CDR3 is TGTGCCAGCAGTCCGTCCGTGACAGGCTTAGATACGCAGTATTTT. Using reference TRBV28 and TRBJ2-3 for the parts outside the CDR3, the full variable domain is DVKVTQSSRYLVKRTGEKVFLECVQDMDHENMFWYRQDPGLGLRLIYFSYDVKMKEKGDIPEGYSVSREKKERFSLILESASTNQTSMYLCASSPSVTGLDTQYFGPGTRLTVL.

This clone occurred a few times. The rearrangement links TRBV30 to TRBJ2-5; TRBD2 matches 7 bases. Looked up from germline, CDR1 is GTSNPN and CDR2 is SVGIG (reference sequence). The CDR3 has 14 amino acids. With 1 base clipped from V and 3 bases from J, the junction kept 5 bases outside the gene matches. This CDR3 is CAWSANGGKETQYF. The CDR3 nucleotides are TGTGCCTGGAGTGCAAACGGGGGGAAAGAGACCCAGTACTTC.

This clone appeared a few times. The CDR3 loop reads CSVGRTANTEAFF. CDR3 DNA sequence: TGCAGCGTGGGCAGGACGGCGAACACTGAAGCTTTCTTT. This chain connects TRBV29-1 to TRBJ1-1, with D hard to call. CDR3 length: 13 amino acids. Germline CDR1 SQVTM, CDR2 ANQGSEA. Between the trimmed V and J ends, which lost 6 bases and 1 base, there was a span of 12 bases.

This clone was observed a few times. The rearrangement joins TRBV7-8 to TRBJ2-4; perhaps D is TRBD1 or TRBD2 (5 bases each). Looked up from germline, CDR1 is SGHVS and CDR2 is FQNEAQ. Trimming removed 5 bases at V and 9 bases at J, with 14 bases between. The CDR3 is 13 residues long. The CDR3 reads CASSPWGSGIQYF. CDR3 bases: TGTGCCAGCAGCCCATGGGGGTCGGGCATTCAGTACTTC.

V usage is TRBV7-2 and J usage is TRBJ2-6; D might be TRBD2 (6 bases). V lost 3 bases and J 0 bases, leaving 18 bases between the germline ends. Germline CDR1 SGHTA, CDR2 FQGNSA. The length of the CDR3 is 19 residues. CDR3 sequence reads: CASSFSGPLYNSGANVLTF. The CDR3 DNA is TGTGCCAGCAGCTTTAGCGGACCGCTATATAACTCTGGGGCCAACGTCCTGACTTTC.

A few counts support this clone. The V and J genes are TRBV23-1 and TRBJ2-5, with 8 bases lining up with TRBD1. TRBV23-1 is reported as an ORF; its role is uncertain. V shed 2 bases, J shed 7 bases, and the junction held 9 bases outside the gene matches. The CDR3 loop spans 15 amino acids. The CDR3 nucleotides are TGCGCCAGCAGTCAACGGACAGGGTGGTGTGGGACCCAGTACTTC. Its translation: CASSQRTGWCGTQYF.

This clone was counted between two and nine times. CDR3 in amino acids: CASSRAWEETQYF. The CDR3 nucleotides are TGTGCCAGCTCCAGGGCGTGGGAAGAGACCCAGTACTTC. The chain is built from TRBV18 and TRBJ2-5, with D perhaps matching TRBD1 (5 bases). The germline V gene has CDR1 KGHSH and CDR2 LQKENI. Trimming cost V 6 bases and J 3 bases, with 11 bases left between them. The CDR3 runs 13 residues.

V and J are TRBV28 and TRBJ1-2, with no clear D. V was clipped by 5 bases and J by 4 bases, with 2 bases between them. Per the germline V gene, CDR1 is MDHEN and CDR2 is SYDVKM. This CDR3 is 10 amino acids long. The CDR3 bases are TGTGCCAGCAGTCGCTATGGCTACACCTTC. This translates into CASSRYGYTF.

V and J are TRBV7-2 and TRBJ1-1; D is undetermined. Germline V gene lookup returns CDR1 SGHTA and CDR2 FQGNSA. The CDR3 has 12 residues. Trimming removed 5 bases at V and 10 bases at J, with 14 bases between. CDR3 in DNA: TGTGCCAGCAGCCCCTATTTCCAGGCAGCTTTCTTT. This codes for CASSPYFQAAFF.

Here the CDR3 DNA reads TGCAGCGTAGGTCCGGGACTAGCGTACTACGAGCAGTACTTC. This translates into CSVGPGLAYYEQYF. The chain carries TRBV29-1 and TRBJ2-7; 10 bases align to TRBD2. CDR1 is SQVTM, CDR2 ANQGSEA, per germline. Germline trimming cut 6 bases from V and 3 bases from J; bases unmatched to any gene: 8. The CDR3 is made up of 14 amino acids.

Many counts were recorded for this clone. The chain couples TRBV10-1 to TRBJ2-1; no clear D gene. The germline V and J ends were trimmed by 11 bases and 5 bases, with 13 bases remaining between them. The CDR3 length is 12 residues. The germline V gene has CDR1 WNHNN and CDR2 SYGVQD (reference sequence). The CDR3 bases are TGCGCCCCAAAGACTGGGGACAATGAGCAGTTCTTC. Translation gives CAPKTGDNEQFF.

This clone was recorded a few times. The gene calls are TRBV2 and TRBJ2-5; 9 bases are shared with TRBD1. The CDR3 runs 14 residues. V shed 6 bases, J shed 5 bases, and the junction held 7 bases outside the gene matches. Germline CDR1 reads SNHLY; CDR2 reads FYNNEI. This CDR3 is CASRRGQGIETQYF. The CDR3 coding sequence is TGTGCCAGCAGGAGGGGACAGGGAATCGAGACCCAGTACTTC.

The chain employs TRBV30 and TRBJ1-2; no definite D call. The CDR3 length is 13 residues. Trimming took 0 bases from V and 4 from J, leaving 9 bases between them. The germline V gene has CDR1 GTSNPN and CDR2 SVGIG (reference sequence). Here the CDR3 DNA reads TGTGCCTGGAGTGTCCCAGGAGGCTATGGCTACACCTTC. Protein product: CAWSVPGGYGYTF.

In its sample, this clone was seen a few times. J is TRBJ2-2 and V is TRBV30, with TRBD1 matching over 8 bases. The CDR3 is 14 residues long. Germline CDR1 GTSNPN, CDR2 SVGIG (reference sequence). The DNA of the CDR3 is TGTGCACGACAGGGGACAGCTCTTACCGGGGAGCTGTTTTTT. As protein: CARQGTALTGELFF.

This chain joins TRBV9 and TRBJ2-3, with unresolved D. Germline CDR1 is SGDLS and CDR2 is YYNGEE. V lost 0 bases, J lost 2 bases, and 7 bases lay in between. The CDR3 runs 14 residues. The CDR3 protein is CASSVARTTDTQYF. CDR3 DNA: TGTGCCAGCAGCGTAGCCAGGACCACAGATACGCAGTATTTT.

This clone was observed a few times. This rearrangement joins TRBV7-9 to TRBJ1-1; unclear D gene. The CDR3 is made up of 14 amino acids. CDR1 is SEHNR and CDR2 is FQNEAQ in the germline V gene (reference sequence). V lost 3 bases and J lost 1, with 9 bases in between. CDR3 nucleotide sequence: TGTGCCAGCAGCTTCTACCCCGAGAACACTGAAGCTTTCTTT. Its translation is CASSFYPENTEAFF.

This clone was counted between two and nine times. This chain joins TRBV30 and TRBJ1-6; 7 bases are shared with TRBD1. This CDR3 contains 13 residues. V was pared by 1 base and J by 10 bases, with 4 bases of the junction left unmatched. Germline values: CDR1 GTSNPN, CDR2 SVGIG (reference sequence). The DNA of the CDR3 is TGTGCCTGGAGTGGACAGGGCGACTCACCCCTCCACTTT. Translation gives CAWSGQGDSPLHF.

This clone was seen a handful of times. The chain joins TRBV5-1 to TRBJ1-1, with D hard to call. CDR1 SGHRS and CDR2 YFSETQ come from the germline V gene. V lost 5 bases and J 5 bases, leaving 7 bases between the germline ends. This CDR3 region has 11 residues. The CDR3 sequence: CASRLETEAFF. Written as DNA, the CDR3 is TGCGCCAGCAGGCTGGAGACTGAAGCTTTCTTT. The variable domain in full, with the rest retrieved from reference TRBV5-1 and TRBJ1-1, is KAGVTQTPRYLIKTRGQQVTLSCSPISGHRSVSWYQQTPGQGLQFLFEYFSETQRNKGNFPGRFSGRQFSNSRSEMNVSTLELGDSALYLCASRLETEAFFGQGTRLTVV.

A few counts support this clone. The same CDR3 is also encoded by other DNA sequences in this sample. The chain combines TRBV6-1 with TRBJ2-3, with D maybe TRBD2 (7 bases). The germline V gene encodes CDR1 MNHNS and CDR2 SASEGT. Trimming stripped 2 bases from V and 0 bases from J, with 12 bases between. CDR3 length: 16 residues. CDR3 in DNA: TGTGCCAGCAGTGAAAGAGGGGGGGTCAGCACAGATACGCAGTATTTT. Translation: CASSERGGVSTDTQYF.

The rearrangement joins TRBV7-9 to TRBJ2-7, with D uncertain. The CDR3 runs to 16 residues. V shed 2 bases and J shed 5 bases, with 19 bases lying between them. CDR1 and CDR2 (germline): SEHNR, FQNEAQ (reference sequence). For the CDR3, the DNA is TGTGCCAGCAGCTTATTGGACGCGAGCGTTCGAGACGAGCAGTACTTC. This sequence encodes CASSLLDASVRDEQYF.

This chain joins TRBV19 and TRBJ2-4, with D tentatively TRBD2 (5 bases). This CDR3 has 14 residues. Germline V gene sequence: CDR1 LNHDA, CDR2 SQIVND (reference sequence). Trimming removed 5 bases from V and 2 bases from J, with 10 bases in between. The CDR3: CASSRRETKNIQYF. In DNA, the CDR3 is TGTGCCAGTAGTCGCCGGGAAACCAAAAACATTCAGTACTTC.

There are many counts of this clone. The rearrangement uses TRBV28 and TRBJ2-7; TRBD1 agrees at 9 bases. Germline-derived CDR1 and CDR2 are MDHEN and SYDVKM. This CDR3 has 15 amino acids. With 4 bases clipped from V and 6 bases from J, the junction kept 10 bases outside the gene matches. CDR3: CASSSLGQGIREQYF. CDR3 DNA: TGTGCCAGCAGTTCTTTGGGACAGGGAATTCGCGAGCAGTACTTC.

This clone was observed a handful of times. V gene TRBV7-2 combines with J gene TRBJ2-7; 10 bases fit TRBD2. J gave up 3 bases and V 3 bases, and 2 bases lay outside the gene matches. CDR3 length equals 14 residues. Germline lookup yields CDR1 SGHTA and CDR2 FQGNSA. The CDR3 sequence: CASSFSGRIYEQYF. The CDR3 DNA follows: TGTGCCAGCAGCTTTAGCGGGAGGATCTACGAGCAGTACTTC.

This clone showed up just a few times. The CDR3 sequence is CASSATTGDTQYF. The CDR3 DNA follows: TGTGCCAGCAGCGCCACGACCGGGGATACGCAGTATTTT. This chain links TRBV9 with TRBJ2-3; no clear D. V was cut by 3 bases and J by 6 bases, with 11 bases left in between. Germline CDR1 SGDLS, CDR2 YYNGEE. The CDR3 spans 13 residues.

The table lists this clone with many counts. The chain carries TRBV5-5 and TRBJ2-5; D is perhaps TRBD1 (5 bases). Germline CDR1 and CDR2: SGHKS and YYEKEE (reference sequence). V was trimmed by 3 bases and J by 5 bases, leaving 17 bases between them. CDR3 length: 15 amino acids. CDR3 sequence: CASSYQGSGQETQYF. The CDR3 DNA is TGTGCCAGCAGCTATCAGGGATCCGGCCAGGAGACCCAGTACTTC.

In this sample, this clone turned up a few times. The chain is built from TRBV29-1 and TRBJ2-1; 7 bases fit TRBD2. The CDR3 is 14 residues long. In germline, CDR1 is SQVTM, CDR2 ANQGSEA. V shed 5 bases, J shed 2 bases, and the junction held 6 bases outside the gene matches. CDR3 DNA sequence: TGCAGCGTTAGTCCCGGGACTACCTACAATGAGCAGTTCTTC. This gives the protein CSVSPGTTYNEQFF.